This is a list of T cell receptor beta chains from one sample in a study of blood T cell repertoires in COVID-19. This table comes from immunoSEQ multiplex PCR, and its TCRdb copy is limited to in-frame clones, with some not included. The sample consists of around 40,000 clones, 79% of them appearing once. Sequencing was carried out using peripheral blood. These TCRs come from a man between 65 and 85 years old with acute or convalescent COVID-19. Both conserved end residues are part of each CDR3. The D gene is left open where the match is weak. Only part of the rows carry a size: once, few, many, or a class if the clone is expanded.

TRBD2 | TRBJ2-1 | . | TRBV7-3 | CASSYGLATYNEQFF | TGTGCCAGCAGCTACGGACTAGCGACCTACAATGAGCAGTTCTTC
TRBD1 | TRBJ2-6 | . | TRBV27 | CASRRAGTGGPGANVLTF | TGTGCCAGCAGGCGCGCCGGGACAGGGGGCCCTGGGGCCAACGTCCTGACTTTC
TRBD2 | TRBJ2-7 | few | TRBV29-1 | CSVSLAGDEQYF | TGCAGCGTTAGTCTAGCGGGAGACGAGCAGTACTTC
TRBD2 | TRBJ2-3 | once | TRBV7-2 | CATKAGRSTDTQYF | TGTGCCACCAAAGCGGGGAGAAGCACAGATACGCAGTATTTT
TRBD1 | TRBJ1-3 | . | TRBV27 | CASSPTGTGQGNTIYF | TGTGCCAGCAGTCCCACCGGGACAGGCCAGGGAAACACCATATATTTT
TRBD1 | TRBJ1-2 | . | TRBV27 | CATAPPGTGGAFRGYTF | TGTGCCACCGCGCCCCCCGGGACAGGGGGCGCCTTCCGGGGCTACACCTTC
TRBD2 | TRBJ2-7 | . | TRBV11-3 | CASSRAGPSYEQYF | TGTGCCAGCAGCCGAGCGGGGCCCTCCTACGAGCAGTACTTC
. | TRBJ1-1 | . | TRBV5-8 | CASSLGVQRNTEAFF | TGTGCCAGCAGCTTGGGTGTACAGAGGAACACTGAAGCTTTCTTT
. | TRBJ1-2 | few | TRBV3-1/TRBV3-2 | CASSQEAGRQGYTF | TGTGCCAGCAGCCAAGAGGCGGGGCGTCAAGGCTACACCTTC
TRBD2 | TRBJ2-3 | . | TRBV4-3 | CASSHRGTSGTPLRTDTQYF | TGCGCCAGCAGCCACCGCGGGACTAGCGGGACCCCCCTAAGAACAGATACGCAGTATTTT
. | TRBJ2-2 | . | TRBV9 | CASAPQGGGELFF | TGTGCCAGCGCCCCTCAAGGGGGCGGGGAGCTGTTTTTT
TRBD1 | TRBJ1-1 | . | TRBV3-1/TRBV3-2 | CASSLQGVEAFF | TGTGCCAGCAGCCTACAGGGGGTTGAAGCTTTCTTT
. | TRBJ2-4 | once | TRBV4-1 | CASSQPLAGKKNIQYF | TGCGCCAGCAGCCAACCTCTCGCAGGGAAGAAAAACATTCAGTACTTC
TRBD2 | TRBJ2-1 | . | TRBV7-8 | CASTNLAGRGYNEQFF | TGTGCCAGCACTAACCTAGCGGGAAGAGGTTACAATGAGCAGTTCTTC
TRBD2 | TRBJ2-7 | . | TRBV6-2/TRBV6-3 | CASSTPLAEFYEQYF | TGTGCCAGCAGTACCCCACTAGCGGAATTCTACGAGCAGTACTTC
TRBD1 | TRBJ1-1 | . | TRBV2 | CASRDRPGTEAFF | TGTGCCAGCAGGGACAGGCCGGGGACTGAAGCTTTCTTT
TRBD1 | TRBJ1-5 | few | TRBV7-8 | CASSPRTGGAFNQPQHF | TGTGCCAGCAGCCCCCGGACAGGGGGCGCGTTCAATCAGCCCCAGCATTTT
TRBD1 | TRBJ1-6 | . | TRBV6-5 | CASSYSGQDFNSPLHF | TGTGCCAGCAGTTACTCGGGACAGGACTTTAATTCACCCCTCCACTTT
. | TRBJ2-5 | few | TRBV3-1/TRBV3-2 | CASSQELGYTQETQYF | TGTGCCAGCAGCCAAGAACTAGGATATACCCAAGAGACCCAGTACTTC
. | TRBJ1-5 | . | TRBV6-2/TRBV6-3 | CASSWAGDQPQHF | TGTGCCAGCAGTTGGGCAGGGGATCAGCCCCAGCATTTT
. | TRBJ2-3 | . | TRBV2 | CATWRVTAPGTDTQYF | TGTGCCACCTGGAGGGTAACGGCCCCTGGCACAGATACGCAGTATTTT
. | TRBJ2-2 | few | TRBV7-3 | CASSSPGGGSGELFF | TGTGCCAGCAGCTCCCCAGGTGGGGGGAGCGGGGAGCTGTTTTTT
. | TRBJ2-1 | once | TRBV7-9 | CASSFGQNSYNEQFF | TGTGCCAGCAGCTTCGGACAGAACTCCTACAATGAGCAGTTCTTC
TRBD1 | TRBJ2-7 | . | TRBV28 | CASRTNRGRRGGAGYEQYF | TGTGCCAGCAGAACGAACAGGGGGCGTCGTGGCGGGGCAGGTTACGAGCAGTACTTC
TRBD1 | TRBJ2-2 | . | TRBV19 | CASRDRGRTGELFF | TGTGCCAGTAGGGACAGGGGTCGGACCGGGGAGCTGTTTTTT
. | TRBJ1-5 | few | TRBV6-1 | CASSEALEGMSNQPQHF | TGTGCCAGCAGTGAAGCGCTGGAGGGGATGAGCAATCAGCCCCAGCATTTT
TRBD2 | TRBJ2-1 | . | TRBV4-3 | CASSHPPLAGVKNEQFF | TGCGCCAGCAGCCACCCTCCCCTAGCGGGAGTAAAGAATGAGCAGTTCTTC
TRBD1 | TRBJ1-5 | . | TRBV2 | CASARERQGDQPQHF | TGTGCCAGCGCCCGGGAAAGACAGGGCGATCAGCCCCAGCATTTT
. | TRBJ1-1 | few | TRBV19 | CASSLQGTEAFF | TGTGCCAGTAGTCTCCAGGGGACTGAAGCTTTCTTT
TRBD2 | TRBJ2-3 | . | TRBV19 | CASSAKTSGSPTDTQYF | TGTGCCAGTAGTGCCAAAACTAGCGGGAGCCCCACAGATACGCAGTATTTT
TRBD1 | TRBJ2-7 | . | TRBV27 | CASSLASGTGAYEQYF | TGTGCCAGCAGTTTGGCCTCCGGGACAGGAGCCTACGAGCAGTACTTC
. | TRBJ2-7 | . | TRBV10-3 | CAISDRRERSSYEQYF | TGTGCCATCAGTGACCGACGAGAGCGGTCCTCCTACGAGCAGTACTTC
TRBD2 | TRBJ2-1 | . | TRBV28 | CASSLGSGGRFDNEQFF | TGTGCCAGCAGTTTAGGATCTGGCGGGAGATTCGACAATGAGCAGTTCTTC
TRBD1 | TRBJ2-7 | . | TRBV7-9 | CASSHEYRGRSYEQYF | TGTGCCAGCAGCCATGAGTACAGGGGGCGTAGCTACGAGCAGTACTTC
TRBD1 | TRBJ2-7 | . | TRBV4-1 | CARSRHSGTGPYEQYF | TGCGCCCGCAGCCGACACTCCGGGACAGGGCCCTACGAGCAGTACTTC
TRBD1 | TRBJ2-1 | . | TRBV18 | CASSRTGSSYNEQFF | TGTGCCAGCTCAAGGACAGGGAGCTCCTACAATGAGCAGTTCTTC
TRBD1 | TRBJ2-2 | . | TRBV24-1 | CATSDLLGTGGTTGELFF | TGTGCCACCAGTGATTTGCTAGGGACAGGGGGTACCACCGGGGAGCTGTTTTTT
TRBD1 | TRBJ2-7 | . | TRBV6-6 | CASSSQGQGNSYEQYF | TGTGCCAGCAGTTCCCAAGGACAGGGTAACTCCTACGAGCAGTACTTC
. | TRBJ2-7 | once | TRBV18 | CASSPLPQFYEQYF | TGTGCCAGCTCACCCCTGCCCCAGTTTTACGAGCAGTACTTC
TRBD2 | TRBJ2-1 | . | TRBV11-3 | CASSESGTTNEQFF | TGTGCCAGCAGCGAATCCGGGACTACCAATGAGCAGTTCTTC
TRBD1 | TRBJ2-5 | . | TRBV6-6 | CASSYVATGGLETQYF | TGTGCCAGCAGTTACGTAGCGACAGGGGGCCTTGAGACCCAGTACTTC
. | TRBJ1-1 | once | TRBV12-3/TRBV12-4 | CASSYGLNTEAFF | TGTGCCAGCAGTTATGGCCTGAACACTGAAGCTTTCTTT
TRBD1 | TRBJ1-1 | . | TRBV6-1 | CASSEGQGRETEAFF | TGTGCCAGCAGTGAGGGACAGGGGCGGGAAACTGAAGCTTTCTTT
TRBD1 | TRBJ1-2 | . | TRBV28 | CASPEGAVNYGYTF | TGTGCCAGCCCTGAGGGGGCAGTTAACTATGGCTACACCTTC
TRBD2 | TRBJ2-2 | . | TRBV10-3 | CAISVGGRANTGELFF | TGTGCCATCAGTGTTGGCGGGAGGGCGAACACCGGGGAGCTGTTTTTT
TRBD1 | TRBJ2-1 | . | TRBV4-1 | CASSPPAAGGIYNEQFF | TGCGCCAGCAGCCCCCCCGCGGCAGGGGGCATCTACAATGAGCAGTTCTTC
. | TRBJ1-1 | . | TRBV19 | CASSMRNTEAFF | TGTGCCAGTAGTATGAGGAACACTGAAGCTTTCTTT
. | TRBJ2-7 | . | TRBV3-1/TRBV3-2 | CASSGSGAEQYF | TGTGCCAGCAGCGGTAGCGGCGCTGAGCAGTACTTC
. | TRBJ1-1 | . | TRBV5-1 | CASSLVSGNTEAFF | TGCGCCAGCAGCTTGGTCAGCGGGAACACTGAAGCTTTCTTT
TRBD1 | TRBJ1-1 | few | TRBV28 | CASSLPPGQGEAFF | TGTGCCAGCAGCCTCCCCCCGGGACAGGGTGAAGCTTTCTTT
TRBD1 | TRBJ1-3 | few | TRBV28 | CASSGGTGVNTIYF | TGTGCCAGCAGTGGGGGGACAGGGGTAAACACCATATATTTT